This T cell receptor beta chain was observed in a study of T cells in localized non-small cell lung cancer. Whole-study results and caveats: Analysis by sequencing included only one tumor region, so heterogeneity remains possible.

As to this clone: Its antigen is undetermined.

TCRdb's table, derived via immunoSEQ multiplex PCR, lists solely in-frame clones and lacks some. The repertoire holds about 11,000 clones, with about 84% as singletons. This clonotype originated in a male donor aged 60 or over with stage I lung adenocarcinoma. The source material was peripheral blood, sampled before any cancer treatment.

CDR3 sequence reads: CASSYSKLSHTEAFF. CDR3 bases: TGTGCCAGCAGTTACTCGAAACTAAGCCACACTGAAGCTTTCTTT. The chain has TRBV6-5 and TRBJ1-1, with unresolved D. V gave up 0 bases and J gave up 3 bases, with 11 bases separating them. This CDR3 comprises 15 residues. Germline loops: CDR1 MNHEY, CDR2 SVGAGI.